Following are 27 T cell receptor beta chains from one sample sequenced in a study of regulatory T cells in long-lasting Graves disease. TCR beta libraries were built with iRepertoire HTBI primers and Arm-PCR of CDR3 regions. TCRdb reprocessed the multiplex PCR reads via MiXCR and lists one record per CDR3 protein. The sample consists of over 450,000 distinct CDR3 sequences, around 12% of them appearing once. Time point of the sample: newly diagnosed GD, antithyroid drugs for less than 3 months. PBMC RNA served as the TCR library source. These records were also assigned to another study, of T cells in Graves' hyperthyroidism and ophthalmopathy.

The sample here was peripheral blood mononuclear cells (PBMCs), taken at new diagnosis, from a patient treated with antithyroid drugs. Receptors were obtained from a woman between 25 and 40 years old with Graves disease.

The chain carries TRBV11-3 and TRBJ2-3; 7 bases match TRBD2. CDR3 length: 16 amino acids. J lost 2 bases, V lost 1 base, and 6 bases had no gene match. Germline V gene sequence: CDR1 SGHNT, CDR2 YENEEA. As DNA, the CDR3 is TGTGCCAGCAGCTTAGCTCCAGCGGGACTCACAGATACGCAGTATTTT. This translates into CASSLAPAGLTDTQYF.

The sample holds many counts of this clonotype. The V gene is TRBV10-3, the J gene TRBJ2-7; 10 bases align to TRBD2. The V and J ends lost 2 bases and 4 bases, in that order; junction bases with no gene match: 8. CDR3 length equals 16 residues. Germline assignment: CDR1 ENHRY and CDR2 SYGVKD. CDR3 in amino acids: CAISEPGSGGGYEQYF. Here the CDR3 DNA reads TGTGCCATCAGTGAGCCCGGGAGCGGGGGGGGGTACGAGCAGTACTTC.

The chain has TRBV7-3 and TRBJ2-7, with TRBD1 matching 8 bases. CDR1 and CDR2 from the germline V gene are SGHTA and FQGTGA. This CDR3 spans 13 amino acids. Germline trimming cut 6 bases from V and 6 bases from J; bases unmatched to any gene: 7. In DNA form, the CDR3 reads TGTGCCAGCAGTCCAAGTACAGGGGGCGAGCAGTACTTC. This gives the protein CASSPSTGGEQYF. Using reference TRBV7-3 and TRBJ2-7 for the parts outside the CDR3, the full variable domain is GAGVSQTPSNKVTEKGKYVELRCDPISGHTALYWYRQSLGQGPEFLIYFQGTGAADDSGLPNDRFFAVRPEGSVSTLKIQRTERGDSAVYLCASSPSTGGEQYFGPGTRLTVT.

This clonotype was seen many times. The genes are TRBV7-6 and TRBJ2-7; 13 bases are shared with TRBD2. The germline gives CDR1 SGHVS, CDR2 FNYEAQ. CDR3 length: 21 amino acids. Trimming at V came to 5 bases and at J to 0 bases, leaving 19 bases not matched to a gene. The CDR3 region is CASSPTRGAGTSGKSSYEQYF. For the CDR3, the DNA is TGTGCCAGCAGCCCCACCCGGGGAGCGGGGACTAGCGGGAAGAGCTCCTACGAGCAGTACTTC.

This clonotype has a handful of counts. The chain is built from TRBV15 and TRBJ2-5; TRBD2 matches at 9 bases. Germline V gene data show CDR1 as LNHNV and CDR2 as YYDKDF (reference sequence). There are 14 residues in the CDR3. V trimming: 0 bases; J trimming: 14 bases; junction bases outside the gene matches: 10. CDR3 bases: TGTGCCACCAGCAGAGATCTAAGAGAGGGACTAGCTTACTTC. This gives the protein CATSRDLREGLAYF. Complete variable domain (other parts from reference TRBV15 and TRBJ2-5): DAMVIQNPRYQVTQFGKPVTLSCSQTLNHNVMYWYQQKSSQAPKLLFHYYDKDFNNEADTPDNFQSRRPNTSFCFLDIRSPGLGDTAMYLCATSRDLREGLAYFGPGTRLLVL.

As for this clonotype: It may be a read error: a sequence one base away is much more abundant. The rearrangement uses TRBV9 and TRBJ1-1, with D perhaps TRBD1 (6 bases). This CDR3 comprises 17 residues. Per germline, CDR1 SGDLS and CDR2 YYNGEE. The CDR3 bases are TGTGCCAGCAGCGCTCGTAGGGCGGAACAGGGAGATACTGGAGCTTTCTTT. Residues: CASSARRAEQGDTGAFF.

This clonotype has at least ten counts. The CDR3, as DNA: TGTGCCAGCAGTCCGTCAGGAGCGTTCGAGCAGTACTTC. Encoded protein: CASSPSGAFEQYF. The chain joins TRBV28 to TRBJ2-7; D not certain. Germline loops: CDR1 MDHEN, CDR2 SYDVKM. V was clipped by 5 bases and J by 6 bases, with 14 bases between them. The CDR3 sequence is 13 residues long.

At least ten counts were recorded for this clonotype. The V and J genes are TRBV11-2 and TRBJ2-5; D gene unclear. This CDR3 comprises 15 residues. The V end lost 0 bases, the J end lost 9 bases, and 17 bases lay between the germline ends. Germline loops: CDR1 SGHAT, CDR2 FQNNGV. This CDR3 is CASSLDALKVAAQYF. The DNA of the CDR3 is TGTGCCAGCAGCTTAGACGCCCTAAAGGTAGCTGCCCAGTACTTC.

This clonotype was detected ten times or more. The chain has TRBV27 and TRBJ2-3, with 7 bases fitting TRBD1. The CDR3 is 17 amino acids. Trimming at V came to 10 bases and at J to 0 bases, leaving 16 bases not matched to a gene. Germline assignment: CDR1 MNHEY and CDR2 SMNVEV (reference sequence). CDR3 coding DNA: TGTGCCAACCCTCGTCAGAAGGGGGCCCTCAGCACAGATACGCAGTATTTT. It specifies CANPRQKGALSTDTQYF.

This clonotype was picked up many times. The CDR3: CASSHISGEQYF. The CDR3 DNA sequence: TGTGCCAGCAGCCATATTTCGGGAGAGCAGTACTTC. V usage is TRBV28 and J usage is TRBJ2-7; possibly TRBD2 for D (5 bases). CDR3 length: 12 residues. Germline loops: CDR1 MDHEN, CDR2 SYDVKM. Trimming pared 6 bases from V and 7 bases from J, leaving 13 bases between.

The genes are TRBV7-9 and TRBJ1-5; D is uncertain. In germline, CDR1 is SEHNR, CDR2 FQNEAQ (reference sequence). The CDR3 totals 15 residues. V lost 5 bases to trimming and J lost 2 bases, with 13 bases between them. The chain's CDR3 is CASSPQDDGNQPQHF. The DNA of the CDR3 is TGTGCCAGCAGCCCGCAGGACGACGGCAATCAGCCCCAGCATTTT.

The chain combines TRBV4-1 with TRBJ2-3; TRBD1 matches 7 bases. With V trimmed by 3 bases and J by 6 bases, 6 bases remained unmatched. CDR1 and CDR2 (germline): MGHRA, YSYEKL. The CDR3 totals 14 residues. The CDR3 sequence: CASSQTGSSDTQYF. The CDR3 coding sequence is TGCGCCAGCAGCCAGACAGGGTCTTCGGATACGCAGTATTTT.

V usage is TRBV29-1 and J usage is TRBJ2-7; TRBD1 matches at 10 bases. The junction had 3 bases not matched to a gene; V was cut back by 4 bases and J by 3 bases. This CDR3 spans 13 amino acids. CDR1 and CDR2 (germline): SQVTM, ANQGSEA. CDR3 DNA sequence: TGCAGCGTTGGGGGACAGGGGAACTACGAGCAGTACTTC. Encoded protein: CSVGGQGNYEQYF.

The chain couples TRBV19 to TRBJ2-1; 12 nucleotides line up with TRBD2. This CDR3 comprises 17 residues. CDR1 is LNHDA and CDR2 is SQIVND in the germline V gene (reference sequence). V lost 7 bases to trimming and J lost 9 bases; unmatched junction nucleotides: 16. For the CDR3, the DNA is TGTGCCAGTAACGGCTGGGGCCTAGCGGGAGGGCCTGGTGAGCAGTTCTTC. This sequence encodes CASNGWGLAGGPGEQFF.

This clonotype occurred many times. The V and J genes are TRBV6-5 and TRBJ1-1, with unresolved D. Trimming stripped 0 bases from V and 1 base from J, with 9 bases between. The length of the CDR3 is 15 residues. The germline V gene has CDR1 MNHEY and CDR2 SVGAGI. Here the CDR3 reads CASSYSQTGNTEAFF. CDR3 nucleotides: TGTGCCAGCAGTTACTCCCAGACCGGGAACACTGAAGCTTTCTTT.

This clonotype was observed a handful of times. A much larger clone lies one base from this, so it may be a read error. The CDR3 nucleotides read TGTGCCAGCAGCTTAGGGAGTAGCGGGAACCAAGAGACCCAGTACTTC. This codes for CASSLGSSGNQETQYF. This rearrangement joins TRBV9 to TRBJ2-5; 8 bases fit TRBD2. Germline V lookup: CDR1 SGDLS, CDR2 YYNGEE. This CDR3 is built from 16 residues. J was trimmed by 0 bases and V by 4 bases; bases with no gene match: 8.

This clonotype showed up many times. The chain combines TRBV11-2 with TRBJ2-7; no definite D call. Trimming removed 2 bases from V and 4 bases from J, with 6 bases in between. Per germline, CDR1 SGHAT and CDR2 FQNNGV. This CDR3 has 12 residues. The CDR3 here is CASSLFRYEQYF. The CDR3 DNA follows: TGTGCCAGCAGCTTATTTCGTTACGAGCAGTACTTC.

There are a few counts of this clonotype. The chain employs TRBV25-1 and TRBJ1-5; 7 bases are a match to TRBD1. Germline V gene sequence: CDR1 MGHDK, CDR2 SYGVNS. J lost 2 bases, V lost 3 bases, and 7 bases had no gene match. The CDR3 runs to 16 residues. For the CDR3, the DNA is TGTGCCAGCAGTGACTCGACAGGGATGGGCAATCAGCCCCAGCATTTT. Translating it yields CASSDSTGMGNQPQHF.

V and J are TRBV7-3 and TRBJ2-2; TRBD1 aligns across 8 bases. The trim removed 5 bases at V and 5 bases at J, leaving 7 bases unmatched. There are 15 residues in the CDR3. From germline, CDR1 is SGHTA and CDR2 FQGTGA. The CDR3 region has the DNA TGTGCCAGCAGCCTTGGACAGGGTCGGACCGGGGAGCTGTTTTTT. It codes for CASSLGQGRTGELFF.

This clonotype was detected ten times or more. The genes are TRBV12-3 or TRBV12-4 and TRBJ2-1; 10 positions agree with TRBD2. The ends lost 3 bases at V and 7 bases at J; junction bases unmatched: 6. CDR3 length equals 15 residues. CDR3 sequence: CASSLASGRRNEQFF. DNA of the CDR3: TGTGCCAGCAGTTTGGCTAGCGGGAGAAGGAATGAGCAGTTCTTC.

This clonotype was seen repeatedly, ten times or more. This chain's CDR3 is CASSIPGLAGGNIQYF. CDR3 coding DNA: TGTGCCAGTAGTATTCCCGGACTAGCGGGAGGAAACATTCAGTACTTC. This rearrangement joins TRBV19 to TRBJ2-4; the match to TRBD2 covers 14 bases. The V and J ends lost 3 bases and 6 bases, in that order; junction bases with no gene match: 4. Germline assignment: CDR1 LNHDA and CDR2 SQIVND (reference sequence). This CDR3 is 16 amino acids long. Together with reference TRBV19 and TRBJ2-4, the CDR3 gives the full variable domain: DGGITQSPKYLFRKEGQNVTLSCEQNLNHDAMYWYRQDPGQGLRLIYYSQIVNDFQKGDIAEGYSVSREKKESFPLTVTSAQKNPTAFYLCASSIPGLAGGNIQYFGAGTRLSVL.

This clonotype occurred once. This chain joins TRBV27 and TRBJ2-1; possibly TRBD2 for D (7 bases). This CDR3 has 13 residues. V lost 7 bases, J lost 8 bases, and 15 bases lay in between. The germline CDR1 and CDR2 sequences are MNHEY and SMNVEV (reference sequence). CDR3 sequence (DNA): TGTGCCAGCACCCCTCGGGGGGCCGATGAGCAGTTCTTC. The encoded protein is CASTPRGADEQFF.

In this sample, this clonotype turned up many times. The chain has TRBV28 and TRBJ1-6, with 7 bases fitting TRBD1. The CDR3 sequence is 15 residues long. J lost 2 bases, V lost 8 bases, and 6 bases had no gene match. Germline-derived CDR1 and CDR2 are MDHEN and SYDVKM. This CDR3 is CASWRGLAYNSPLHF. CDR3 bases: TGTGCCAGCTGGAGGGGGCTAGCCTATAATTCACCCCTCCACTTT.

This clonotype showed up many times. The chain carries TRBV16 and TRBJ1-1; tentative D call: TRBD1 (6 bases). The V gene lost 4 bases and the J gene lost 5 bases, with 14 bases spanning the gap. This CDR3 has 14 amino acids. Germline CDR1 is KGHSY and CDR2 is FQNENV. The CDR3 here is CASSRGAGETEAFF. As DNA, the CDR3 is TGTGCCAGCAGCCGGGGGGCAGGAGAGACTGAAGCTTTCTTT.

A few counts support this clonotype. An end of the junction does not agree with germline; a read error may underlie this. In nucleotides, the CDR3 is TGCCGCGTTGCTCGCCCAGATACGCAGTATTTT. It is translated as CRVARPDTQYF. V is TRBV29-1 and J is TRBJ2-3; no reliable D call. CDR1 is SQVTM and CDR2 is ANQGSEA in the germline V gene. This CDR3 is 11 amino acids long.

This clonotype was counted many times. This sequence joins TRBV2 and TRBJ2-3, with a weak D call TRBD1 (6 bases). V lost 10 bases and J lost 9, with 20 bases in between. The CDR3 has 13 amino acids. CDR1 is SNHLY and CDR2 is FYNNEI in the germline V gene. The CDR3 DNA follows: TGTGCCACCAAGGAGACAGGCGCAACAACGCAGTATTTT. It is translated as CATKETGATTQYF.

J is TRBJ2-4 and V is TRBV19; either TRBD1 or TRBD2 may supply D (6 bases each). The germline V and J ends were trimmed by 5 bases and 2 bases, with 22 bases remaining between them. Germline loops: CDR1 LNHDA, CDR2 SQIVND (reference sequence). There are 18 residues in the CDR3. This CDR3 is CASSAKAGSGVSKNIQYF. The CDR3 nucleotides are TGTGCCAGTAGTGCCAAGGCGGGGTCAGGGGTTTCCAAAAACATTCAGTACTTC.